The 24 T cell receptor beta chains below come from one sample, sequenced in a study of cytomegalovirus exposure and HLA in healthy donors. PCR amplification relied on 60 Vbeta primers (plus 13 Jbeta primers). TCRdb keeps only in-frame clones here, not all; method: immunoSEQ multiplex PCR. The table records some 130,000 clones, over 75% of them present only once. The sequencing input was PBMCs. Every receptor here comes from a boy between 10 and 17 years old in good health and CMV-seronegative.

V usage is TRBV7-6 and J usage is TRBJ2-1; 8 bases agree with TRBD2. V gave up 2 bases and J gave up 8 bases; unmatched junction bases: 14. The CDR3 loop spans 17 amino acids. Germline V gene lookup returns CDR1 SGHVS and CDR2 FNYEAQ. The CDR3: CASSLYGSGTSRDEQFF. DNA of the CDR3: TGTGCCAGCAGCTTATACGGATCCGGGACTAGTAGGGATGAGCAGTTCTTC.

The V and J genes are TRBV6-6 and TRBJ1-6, with TRBD1 as a possible D gene (5 bases). CDR1 MNHNY and CDR2 SVGAGI come from the germline V gene (reference sequence). Trimming left V 7 bases short and J 5 bases short, with 12 bases between. The CDR3 has 14 residues. This CDR3 is CASTYQGNNSPLHF. CDR3 bases: TGTGCCAGCACTTATCAGGGAAATAATTCACCCCTCCACTTT.

CDR3 sequence (DNA): TGTGCTAGTGGTTTGGACAATGGCTACACCTTC. Amino acid sequence: CASGLDNGYTF. The rearrangement uses TRBV12-5 and TRBJ1-2; D gene uncertain. The CDR3 length is 11 residues. Germline V gives CDR1 LGHNT, CDR2 FRNRAP. Trimming pared 1 base from V and 6 bases from J, leaving 3 bases between.

This chain links TRBV5-1 with TRBJ2-1; tentative D call: TRBD1 (6 bases). CDR1 SGHRS and CDR2 YFSETQ come from the germline V gene. V lost 0 bases to trimming and J lost 6 bases, with 10 bases between them. This CDR3 region has 14 residues. Here the CDR3 reads CASSLGGPGNEQFF. The CDR3 coding sequence is TGCGCCAGCAGCTTGGGGGGGCCCGGCAATGAGCAGTTCTTC.

V is TRBV5-1 and J is TRBJ2-5; 9 bases map to TRBD2. J was trimmed by 4 bases and V by 4 bases; bases with no gene match: 14. Germline CDR1 reads SGHRS; CDR2 reads YFSETQ. The CDR3 consists of 17 residues. CDR3 in amino acids: CASSQTNRLAAGETQYF. The CDR3 DNA reads as TGCGCCAGCAGCCAAACAAACAGACTAGCGGCGGGAGAGACCCAGTACTTC.

The rearrangement uses TRBV6-5 and TRBJ2-3; 8 nucleotides line up with TRBD1. The CDR3 consists of 14 residues. Per germline, CDR1 MNHEY and CDR2 SVGAGI. J gave up 4 bases and V 6 bases, and 6 bases lay outside the gene matches. Here the CDR3 reads CASSQGQGPDTQYF. The CDR3 coding sequence is TGTGCCAGCAGCCAAGGACAGGGTCCAGATACGCAGTATTTT.

The chain carries TRBV27 and TRBJ2-5, with no clear D. CDR3 size: 14 residues. The V end lost 2 bases, the J end lost 4 bases, and 11 bases lay between the germline ends. Germline CDR1 reads MNHEY; CDR2 reads SMNVEV (reference sequence). The CDR3 is CASSLIGGRETQYF. The CDR3, as DNA: TGTGCCAGCAGTTTAATCGGTGGGCGAGAGACCCAGTACTTC.

The J gene is TRBJ2-7, the V gene TRBV2; possibly TRBD1 for D (5 bases). The V and J ends lost 11 bases and 4 bases respectively, with 21 bases between them. Looked up from germline, CDR1 is SNHLY and CDR2 is FYNNEI. This CDR3 has 14 amino acids. CDR3 DNA: TGTGCCGTACGCGGTGAGACAGACCCTTACGAGCAGTACTTC. The encoded protein is CAVRGETDPYEQYF.

The chain links TRBV19 to TRBJ1-1; D might be TRBD1 (6 bases). Between the trimmed V and J ends, which lost 6 bases and 1 base, there was a span of 12 bases. The CDR3 has 14 amino acids. Per germline, CDR1 LNHDA and CDR2 SQIVND (reference sequence). The DNA of the CDR3 is TGTGCCAGTAGGAACAGGGAATCGAACACTGAAGCTTTCTTT. Translated: CASRNRESNTEAFF. Variable domain in full (rest from reference TRBV19 and TRBJ1-1): DGGITQSPKYLFRKEGQNVTLSCEQNLNHDAMYWYRQDPGQGLRLIYYSQIVNDFQKGDIAEGYSVSREKKESFPLTVTSAQKNPTAFYLCASRNRESNTEAFFGQGTRLTVV.

The V gene is TRBV19, the J gene TRBJ1-4; D unclear. Trimming pared 4 bases from V and 4 bases from J, leaving 10 bases between. This CDR3 contains 14 residues. Germline V gene lookup returns CDR1 LNHDA and CDR2 SQIVND (reference sequence). Written as DNA, the CDR3 is TGTGCCAGTAGTAAACGGGATGTTAATGAAAAACTGTTTTTT. It is translated as CASSKRDVNEKLFF.

The chain employs TRBV6-6 and TRBJ1-5; 8 nucleotides match TRBD1. The germline V gene encodes CDR1 MNHNY and CDR2 SVGAGI (reference sequence). Losses at the gene ends were 6 bases for V and 0 bases for J; bases not matched to a gene: 7. The CDR3 loop spans 16 amino acids. The CDR3 DNA follows: TGTGCCAGCAGCTACGGACAGGGTTATAGCAATCAGCCCCAGCATTTT. It codes for CASSYGQGYSNQPQHF.

The gene calls are TRBV27 and TRBJ2-4; D possibly corresponds to TRBD2 (7 bases). The germline gives CDR1 MNHEY, CDR2 SMNVEV (reference sequence). Trimming took off 2 bases at V and 1 base at J, with 12 bases between the two ends. The CDR3 contains 16 residues. The CDR3 protein is CASSLGGGYAKNIQYF. CDR3 sequence (DNA): TGTGCCAGCAGTTTAGGCGGGGGCTACGCCAAAAACATTCAGTACTTC.

The gene calls are TRBV4-1 and TRBJ1-2; D is uncertain. V dropped 4 bases and J dropped 1 base, with 13 bases sitting between them. Germline V gene sequence: CDR1 MGHRA, CDR2 YSYEKL. The CDR3 runs to 15 residues. CDR3 protein: CASSPSQVYNYGYTF. The DNA for the CDR3 is TGCGCCAGCAGCCCAAGTCAGGTTTATAACTATGGCTACACCTTC.

The rearrangement joins TRBV6-4 to TRBJ1-1; 7 bases are shared with TRBD1. CDR1 and CDR2 from the germline V gene are MRHNA and SNTAGT. The ends lost 6 bases at V and 6 bases at J; junction bases unmatched: 7. This CDR3 region has 13 residues. This CDR3 is CASSYWTGSEAFF. CDR3 DNA sequence: TGTGCCAGCAGCTACTGGACAGGCTCTGAAGCTTTCTTT.

This clone was observed a handful of times. V and J are TRBV21-1 and TRBJ1-1; the table assigns TRBD1, which was not confirmed against the DNA. TRBV21-1 is a documented pseudogene. The CDR3 extends over 17 amino acids. CDR3 nucleotides: TGTGCCAGCAGCAAATGGGGCCTTGGCAGGAGGAACACTGAAGCTTTCTTT. This sequence encodes CASSKWGLGRRNTEAFF.

The rearrangement uses TRBV11-3 and TRBJ2-6, with D unclear. V was clipped by 5 bases and J by 0 bases, with 8 bases between them. The CDR3 is 15 residues long. Germline V CDR1 and CDR2: SGHNT, YENEEA. Written as DNA, the CDR3 is TGTGCCAGCAGCAAACACAACTCTGGGGCCAACGTCCTGACTTTC. Its translation: CASSKHNSGANVLTF.

The chain joins TRBV25-1 to TRBJ2-2, with D unclear. The CDR3 loop spans 15 amino acids. Germline lookup yields CDR1 MGHDK and CDR2 SYGVNS. The ends were cut back, 2 bases at V and 1 base at J, with 8 bases in the middle. The CDR3 sequence is CASSESRGNTGELFF. In DNA, the CDR3 is TGTGCCAGCAGTGAAAGTCGAGGGAACACCGGGGAGCTGTTTTTT.

In this sample, this clone turned up once. The V call is TRBV4-3, the J call TRBJ1-1; D not certain. The V end lost 0 bases, the J end lost 6 bases, and 11 bases lay between the germline ends. Germline V gene lookup returns CDR1 LGHNA and CDR2 YSLEER. This CDR3 region has 14 residues. The CDR3 DNA reads TGCGCCAGCAGCCAAGATCAAAAAACGGCTGAAGCTTTCTTT. Protein product: CASSQDQKTAEAFF.

The chain recombines TRBV18 with TRBJ1-2; 8 bases match TRBD1. J gave up 3 bases and V 0 bases, and 3 bases lay outside the gene matches. This CDR3 comprises 15 residues. The V gene's germline CDR1 is KGHSH and CDR2 LQKENI. The CDR3 DNA reads TGTGCCAGCTCACCACCCCGGACAGGGCACTATGGCTACACCTTC. Protein sequence: CASSPPRTGHYGYTF.

The J gene is TRBJ2-3, the V gene TRBV5-1, with 7 bases identical to TRBD2. Germline V lookup: CDR1 SGHRS, CDR2 YFSETQ. The CDR3 is 13 amino acids. Germline trimming cut 0 bases from V and 8 bases from J; bases unmatched to any gene: 3. CDR3 coding DNA: TGCGCCAGCAGCTTGGGGGACTACGGTACGCAGTATTTT. This translates into CASSLGDYGTQYF.

The chain employs TRBV27 and TRBJ2-2; 7 nucleotides line up with TRBD2. The CDR3 sequence is 14 residues long. In germline, CDR1 is MNHEY, CDR2 SMNVEV (reference sequence). The V gene end was trimmed by 6 bases and the J gene end by 4 bases; junction bases not matched to a gene: 5. For the CDR3, the DNA is TGTGCCAGCAGCCCCACGGGGGGCACCGGGGAGCTGTTTTTT. Translating gives CASSPTGGTGELFF.

The chain has TRBV5-1 and TRBJ2-2; possibly TRBD2 for D (6 bases). Germline lookup yields CDR1 SGHRS and CDR2 YFSETQ. Trimming stripped 4 bases from V and 6 bases from J, with 13 bases between. The CDR3 covers 14 residues. The CDR3 DNA follows: TGCGCCAGCAGCCCTGTCTGGGAGGCCGGGGAGCTGTTTTTT. Its translation is CASSPVWEAGELFF. The complete variable domain, with remaining parts taken from reference TRBV5-1 and TRBJ2-2, reads KAGVTQTPRYLIKTRGQQVTLSCSPISGHRSVSWYQQTPGQGLQFLFEYFSETQRNKGNFPGRFSGRQFSNSRSEMNVSTLELGDSALYLCASSPVWEAGELFFGEGSRLTVL.

This rearrangement joins TRBV4-3 to TRBJ1-2; a possible D gene is TRBD1 (5 bases). V was pared by 1 base and J by 5 bases, with 11 bases between. Germline CDR1 reads LGHNA; CDR2 reads YSLEER. This CDR3 region has 14 residues. CDR3 residues: CASSQGTGDYGYTF. CDR3 nucleotides: TGCGCCAGCAGCCAAGGTACGGGGGATTATGGCTACACCTTC.

This clone showed up just once. The chain has TRBV10-3 and TRBJ1-2, with 7 bases aligning to TRBD1. The V and J ends lost 5 bases and 7 bases, in that order; junction bases with no gene match: 10. Per germline, CDR1 ENHRY and CDR2 SYGVKD. The CDR3 totals 14 residues. Here the CDR3 DNA reads TGTGCCATCAGTAAGGACAGGACGTCGCCTGGCTACACCTTC. This sequence encodes CAISKDRTSPGYTF.